The source of this TCR beta chain is a study of monozygotic twins with inflammatory bowel disease. Remarks on this clonotype: Its antigen is still unknown.

TCRdb reprocessed the 5' RACE reads; each CDR3 protein has one entry and no DNA is given. The ten top clones account for just over 2.5%, within a sample of about 380,000 distinct CDR3 sequences. Unfractionated whole blood yielded total RNA, and T cells were not sorted. Findings and limits, study-wide: It was observed that concordant and discordant twins did not differ in repertoire similarity, possibly given limited power.

The CDR3 totals 17 residues. The germline gives CDR1 LGHDT, CDR2 YNNKEL (reference sequence). Sequencing was carried out using blood. The chain is built from TRBV3-1 and TRBJ2-1. The sequence was obtained from a human donor with ulcerative colitis or Crohn's disease, or a healthy co-twin of an affected twin (not recorded which). The CDR3 reads CASSQVLGWDSYNEQFF.